The table lists the clone carrying this T cell receptor beta chain with a few counts. The source of the sample is a study of blood T cell repertoires in COVID-19. The CDR3 has 13 amino acids. V was pared by 11 bases and J by 1 base, with 3 bases of the junction left unmatched. Germline-derived CDR1 and CDR2 are ENHRY and SYGVKD. The assay was immunoSEQ multiplex PCR, and TCRdb's table has in-frame clones only and misses some. The top ten clones hold around a tenth of a sample with about 150,000 clones, 70% to 85% of them seen once. The chain links TRBV10-3 to TRBJ2-5; 11 nucleotides agree with TRBD2. Material: peripheral blood. This clonotype was sampled from a woman between 45 and 65 years old with acute or convalescent COVID-19. The CDR3 DNA sequence: TGTGCCTCGGGACTAGCGGCCCAAGAGACCCAGTACTTC. It codes for CASGLAAQETQYF.